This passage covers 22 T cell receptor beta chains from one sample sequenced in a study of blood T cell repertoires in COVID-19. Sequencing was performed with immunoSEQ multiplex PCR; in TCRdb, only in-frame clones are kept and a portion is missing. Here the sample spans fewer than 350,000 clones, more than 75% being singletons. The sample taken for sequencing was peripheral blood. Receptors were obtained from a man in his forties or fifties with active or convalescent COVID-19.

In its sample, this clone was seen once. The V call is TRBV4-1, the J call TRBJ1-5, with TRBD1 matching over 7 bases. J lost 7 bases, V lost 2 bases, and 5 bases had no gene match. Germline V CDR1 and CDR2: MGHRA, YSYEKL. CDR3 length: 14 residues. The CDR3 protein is CASSQNRGGQPQHF. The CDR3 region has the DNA TGCGCCAGCAGCCAAAACAGGGGCGGCCAGCCCCAGCATTTT.

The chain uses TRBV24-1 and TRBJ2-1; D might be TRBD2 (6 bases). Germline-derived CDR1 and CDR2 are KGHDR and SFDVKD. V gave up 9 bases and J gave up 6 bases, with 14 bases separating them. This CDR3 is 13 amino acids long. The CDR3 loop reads CATGEAPGNEQFF. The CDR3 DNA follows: TGTGCCACCGGGGAGGCCCCAGGCAATGAGCAGTTCTTC.

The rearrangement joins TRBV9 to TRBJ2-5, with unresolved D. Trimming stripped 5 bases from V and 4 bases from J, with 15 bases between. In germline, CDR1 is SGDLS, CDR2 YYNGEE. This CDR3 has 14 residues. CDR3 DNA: TGTGCCAGCAGTCAAAATCCGGGTGGAGAGACCCAGTACTTC. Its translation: CASSQNPGGETQYF.

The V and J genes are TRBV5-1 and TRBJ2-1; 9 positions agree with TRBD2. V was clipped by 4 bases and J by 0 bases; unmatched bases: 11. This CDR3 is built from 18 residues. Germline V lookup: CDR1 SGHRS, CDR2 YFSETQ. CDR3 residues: CASSPGTSLRSSYNEQFF. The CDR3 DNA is TGCGCCAGCAGCCCCGGGACTAGCCTAAGGAGCTCCTACAATGAGCAGTTCTTC.

CDR3 coding DNA: TGTGCCAGCAGCCCTCCGCGGGGATGGAGTGAAGAGACCCAGTACTTC. As protein: CASSPPRGWSEETQYF. The rearrangement links TRBV7-9 to TRBJ2-5; a weak D match, TRBD2 (6 bases). This CDR3 contains 16 residues. Germline V gene sequence: CDR1 SEHNR, CDR2 FQNEAQ (reference sequence). The V gene lost 5 bases and the J gene lost 3 bases, with 19 bases spanning the gap.

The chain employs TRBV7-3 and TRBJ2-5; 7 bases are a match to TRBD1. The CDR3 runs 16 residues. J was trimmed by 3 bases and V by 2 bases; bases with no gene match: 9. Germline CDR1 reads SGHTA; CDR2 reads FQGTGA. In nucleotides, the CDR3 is TGTGCCAGCAGCTTATCCCCCCCGACAGGGAAAGAGACCCAGTACTTC. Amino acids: CASSLSPPTGKETQYF.

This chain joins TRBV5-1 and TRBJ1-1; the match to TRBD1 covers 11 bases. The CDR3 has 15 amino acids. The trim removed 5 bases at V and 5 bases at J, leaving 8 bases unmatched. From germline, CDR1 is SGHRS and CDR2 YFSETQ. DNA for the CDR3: TGCGCCAGCAGGTCGGGGACAGGGGGAGGAACTGAAGCTTTCTTT. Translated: CASRSGTGGGTEAFF. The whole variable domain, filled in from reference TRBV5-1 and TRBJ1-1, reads KAGVTQTPRYLIKTRGQQVTLSCSPISGHRSVSWYQQTPGQGLQFLFEYFSETQRNKGNFPGRFSGRQFSNSRSEMNVSTLELGDSALYLCASRSGTGGGTEAFFGQGTRLTVV.

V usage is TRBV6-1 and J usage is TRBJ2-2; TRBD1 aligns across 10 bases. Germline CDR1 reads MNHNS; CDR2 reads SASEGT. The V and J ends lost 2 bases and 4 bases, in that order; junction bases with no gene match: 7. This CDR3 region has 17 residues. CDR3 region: CASSESGTGVFTGELFF. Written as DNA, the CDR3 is TGTGCCAGCAGTGAATCCGGGACAGGGGTTTTCACCGGGGAGCTGTTTTTT.

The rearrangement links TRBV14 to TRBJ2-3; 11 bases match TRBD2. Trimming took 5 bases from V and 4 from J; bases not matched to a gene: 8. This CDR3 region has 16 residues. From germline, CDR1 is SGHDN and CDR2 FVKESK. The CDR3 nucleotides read TGTGCCAGCAGCAATCGACTAGCGGGACCGGCAGATACGCAGTATTTT. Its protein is CASSNRLAGPADTQYF.

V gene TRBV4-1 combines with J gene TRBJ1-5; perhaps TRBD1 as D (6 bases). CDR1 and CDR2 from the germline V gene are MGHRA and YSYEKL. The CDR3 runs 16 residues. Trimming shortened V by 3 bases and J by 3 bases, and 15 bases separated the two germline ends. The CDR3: CASSQLGQGHNQPQHF. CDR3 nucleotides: TGCGCCAGCAGCCAGTTGGGCCAGGGACACAATCAGCCCCAGCATTTT.

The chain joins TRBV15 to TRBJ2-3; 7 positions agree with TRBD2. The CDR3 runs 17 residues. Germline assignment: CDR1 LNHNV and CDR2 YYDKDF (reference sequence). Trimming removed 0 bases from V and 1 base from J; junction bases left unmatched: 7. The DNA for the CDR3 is TGTGCCACCAGCAGAGAAAAAGCGGGGAGGGGCACAGATACGCAGTATTTT. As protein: CATSREKAGRGTDTQYF.

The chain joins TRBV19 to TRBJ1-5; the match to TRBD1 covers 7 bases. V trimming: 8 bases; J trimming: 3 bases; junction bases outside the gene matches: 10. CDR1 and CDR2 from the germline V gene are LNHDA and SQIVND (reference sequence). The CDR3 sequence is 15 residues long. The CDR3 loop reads CASEGQSLYNQPQHF. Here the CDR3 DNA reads TGTGCCAGTGAGGGACAGTCCCTATACAATCAGCCCCAGCATTTT.

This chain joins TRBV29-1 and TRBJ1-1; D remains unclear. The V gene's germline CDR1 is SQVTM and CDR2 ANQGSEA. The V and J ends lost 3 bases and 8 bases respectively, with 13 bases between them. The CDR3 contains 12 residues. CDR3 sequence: CSVEAMTGEAFF. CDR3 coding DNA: TGCAGCGTTGAGGCCATGACCGGGGAAGCTTTCTTT. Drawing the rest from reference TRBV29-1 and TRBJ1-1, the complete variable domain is SAVISQKPSRDICQRGTSLTIQCQVDSQVTMMFWYRQQPGQSLTLIATANQGSEATYESGFVIDKFPISRPNLTFSTLTVSNMSPEDSSIYLCSVEAMTGEAFFGQGTRLTVV.

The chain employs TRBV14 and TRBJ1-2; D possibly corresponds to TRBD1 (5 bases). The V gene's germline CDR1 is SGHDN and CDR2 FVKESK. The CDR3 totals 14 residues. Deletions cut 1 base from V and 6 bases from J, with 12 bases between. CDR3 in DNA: TGTGCCAGCAGCCAAGTGGGGGGGATTGATGGCTACACCTTC. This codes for CASSQVGGIDGYTF.

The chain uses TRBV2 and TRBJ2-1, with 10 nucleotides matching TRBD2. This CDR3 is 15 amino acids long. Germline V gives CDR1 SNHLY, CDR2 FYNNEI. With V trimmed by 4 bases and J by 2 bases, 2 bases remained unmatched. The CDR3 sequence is CASSAGTSAYNEQFF. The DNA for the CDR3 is TGTGCCAGCAGTGCTGGGACTAGCGCCTACAATGAGCAGTTCTTC.

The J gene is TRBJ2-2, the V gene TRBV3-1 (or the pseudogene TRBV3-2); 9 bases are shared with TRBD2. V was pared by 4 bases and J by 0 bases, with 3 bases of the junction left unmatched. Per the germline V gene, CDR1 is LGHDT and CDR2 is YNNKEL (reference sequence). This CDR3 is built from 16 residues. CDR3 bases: TGTGCCAGCAGCCCGGGACTAGCCCCGAACACCGGGGAGCTGTTTTTT. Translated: CASSPGLAPNTGELFF.

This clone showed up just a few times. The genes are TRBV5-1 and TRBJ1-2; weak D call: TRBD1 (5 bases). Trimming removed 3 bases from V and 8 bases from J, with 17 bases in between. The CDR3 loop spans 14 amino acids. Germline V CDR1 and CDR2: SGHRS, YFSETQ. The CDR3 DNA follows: TGCGCCAGCAGCTCCCAGGGTGCCAACCTGGGCTACACCTTC. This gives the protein CASSSQGANLGYTF. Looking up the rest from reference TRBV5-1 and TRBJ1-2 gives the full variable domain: KAGVTQTPRYLIKTRGQQVTLSCSPISGHRSVSWYQQTPGQGLQFLFEYFSETQRNKGNFPGRFSGRQFSNSRSEMNVSTLELGDSALYLCASSSQGANLGYTFGSGTRLTVV.

DNA for the CDR3: TGCGCCAGCAGTGAAGTAGCGGGAGGGTCCTACAATGAGCAGTTCTTC. Amino acid sequence: CASSEVAGGSYNEQFF. V and J are TRBV10-1 and TRBJ2-1; 11 bases are a match to TRBD2. This CDR3 region has 16 residues. Germline CDR1 WNHNN, CDR2 SYGVQD (reference sequence). V gave up 3 bases and J gave up 1 base; unmatched junction bases: 2.

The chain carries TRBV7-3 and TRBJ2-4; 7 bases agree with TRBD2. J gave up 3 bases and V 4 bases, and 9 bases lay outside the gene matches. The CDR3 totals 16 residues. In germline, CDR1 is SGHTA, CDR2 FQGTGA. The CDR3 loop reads CASSSTGGRGKNIQYF. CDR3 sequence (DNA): TGTGCCAGCAGCTCAACCGGGGGGAGAGGCAAAAACATTCAGTACTTC.

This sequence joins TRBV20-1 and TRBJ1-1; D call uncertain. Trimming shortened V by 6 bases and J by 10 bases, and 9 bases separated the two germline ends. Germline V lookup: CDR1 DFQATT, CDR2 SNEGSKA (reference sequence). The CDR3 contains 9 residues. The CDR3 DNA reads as TGCAGTGCCGCAGGAGGAGCTTTCTTT. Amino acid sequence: CSAAGGAFF.

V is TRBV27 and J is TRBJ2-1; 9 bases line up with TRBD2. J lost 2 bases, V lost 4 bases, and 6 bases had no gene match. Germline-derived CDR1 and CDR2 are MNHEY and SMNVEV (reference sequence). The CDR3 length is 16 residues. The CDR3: CASSSGAGGAYNEQFF. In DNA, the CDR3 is TGTGCCAGCAGTTCGGGAGCGGGAGGCGCCTACAATGAGCAGTTCTTC.

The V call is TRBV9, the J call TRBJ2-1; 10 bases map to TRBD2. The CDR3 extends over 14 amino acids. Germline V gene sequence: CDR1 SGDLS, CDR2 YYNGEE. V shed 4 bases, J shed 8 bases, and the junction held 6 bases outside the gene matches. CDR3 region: CASSPSGSFDEQFF. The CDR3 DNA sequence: TGTGCCAGCAGCCCTAGCGGGAGTTTCGATGAGCAGTTCTTC.